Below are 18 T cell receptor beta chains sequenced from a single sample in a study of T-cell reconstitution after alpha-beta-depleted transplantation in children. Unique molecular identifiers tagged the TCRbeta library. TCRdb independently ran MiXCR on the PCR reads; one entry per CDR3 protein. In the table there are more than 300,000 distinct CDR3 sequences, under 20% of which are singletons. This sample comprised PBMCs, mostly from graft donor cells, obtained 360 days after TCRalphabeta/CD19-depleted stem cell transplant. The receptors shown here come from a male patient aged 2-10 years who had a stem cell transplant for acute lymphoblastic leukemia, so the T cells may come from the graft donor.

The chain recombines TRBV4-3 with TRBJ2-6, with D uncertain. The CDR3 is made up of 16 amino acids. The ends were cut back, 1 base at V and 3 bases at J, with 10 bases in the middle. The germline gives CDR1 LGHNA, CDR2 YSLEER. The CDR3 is CASSQVGRNGANVLTF. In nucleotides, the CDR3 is TGCGCCAGCAGCCAAGTTGGTAGAAATGGGGCCAACGTCCTGACTTTC.

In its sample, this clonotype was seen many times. CDR3 DNA sequence: TGTGCCAGCTTCCGGGACAGGGTTAATGAGCAGTTCTTC. Translated: CASFRDRVNEQFF. This rearrangement joins TRBV28 to TRBJ2-1, with 9 bases identical to TRBD1. This CDR3 comprises 13 residues. Trimming cost V 8 bases and J 7 bases; bases outside gene matches: 6. Germline CDR1 and CDR2: MDHEN and SYDVKM.

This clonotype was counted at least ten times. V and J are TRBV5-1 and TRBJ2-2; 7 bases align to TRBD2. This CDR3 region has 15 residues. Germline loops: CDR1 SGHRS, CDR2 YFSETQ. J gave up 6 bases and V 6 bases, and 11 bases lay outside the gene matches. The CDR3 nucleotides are TGCGCCAGCAAAGAAGTTGGGGGGGTCGCCGGGGAGCTGTTTTTT. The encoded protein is CASKEVGGVAGELFF.

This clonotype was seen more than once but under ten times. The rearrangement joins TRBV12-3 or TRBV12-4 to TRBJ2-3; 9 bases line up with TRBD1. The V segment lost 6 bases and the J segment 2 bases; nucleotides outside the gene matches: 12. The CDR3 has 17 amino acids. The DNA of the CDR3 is TGTGCCAGCAGGCAACGGACAGGGGCCGGTGACACAGATACGCAGTATTTT. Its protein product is CASRQRTGAGDTDTQYF.

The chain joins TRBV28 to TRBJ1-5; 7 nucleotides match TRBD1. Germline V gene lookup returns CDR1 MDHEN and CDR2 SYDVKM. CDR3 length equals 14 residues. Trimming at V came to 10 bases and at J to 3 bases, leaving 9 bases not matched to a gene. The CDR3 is CATQTGIPNQPQHF. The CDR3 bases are TGTGCCACCCAGACAGGGATCCCCAATCAGCCCCAGCATTTT.

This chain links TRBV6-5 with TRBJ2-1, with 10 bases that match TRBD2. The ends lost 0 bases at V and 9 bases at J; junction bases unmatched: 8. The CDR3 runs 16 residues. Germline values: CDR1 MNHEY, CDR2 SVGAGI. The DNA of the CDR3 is TGTGCCAGCAGTTACTCCGCGGCTAGCGGGAGATCTGAGCAGTTCTTC. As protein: CASSYSAASGRSEQFF.

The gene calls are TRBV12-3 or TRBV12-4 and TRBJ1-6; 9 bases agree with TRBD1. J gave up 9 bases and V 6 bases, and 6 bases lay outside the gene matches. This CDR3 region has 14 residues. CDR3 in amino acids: CASSPGTGSSPLHF. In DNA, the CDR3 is TGTGCCAGCAGCCCCGGGACAGGGTCTTCACCCCTCCACTTT.

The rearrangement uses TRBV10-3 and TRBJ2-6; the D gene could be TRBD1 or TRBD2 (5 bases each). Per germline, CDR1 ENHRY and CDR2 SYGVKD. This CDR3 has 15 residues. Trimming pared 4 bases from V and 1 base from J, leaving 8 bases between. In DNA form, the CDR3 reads TGTGCCATCAGTGCGGGGCTATCTGGGGCCAACGTCCTGACTTTC. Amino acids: CAISAGLSGANVLTF.

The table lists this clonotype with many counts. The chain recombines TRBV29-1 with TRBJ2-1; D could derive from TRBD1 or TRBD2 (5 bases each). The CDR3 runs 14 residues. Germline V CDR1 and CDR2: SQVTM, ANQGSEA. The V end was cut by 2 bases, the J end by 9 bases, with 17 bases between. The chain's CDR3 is CSVELEAWGTEQFF. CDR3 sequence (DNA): TGCAGCGTTGAACTAGAAGCCTGGGGGACTGAGCAGTTCTTC.

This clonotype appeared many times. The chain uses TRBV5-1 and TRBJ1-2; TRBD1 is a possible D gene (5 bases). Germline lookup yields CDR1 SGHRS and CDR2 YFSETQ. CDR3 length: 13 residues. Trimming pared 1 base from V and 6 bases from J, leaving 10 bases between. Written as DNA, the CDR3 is TGCGCCAGCAGCTTGTATGAGGGGAATGGCTACACCTTC. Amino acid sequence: CASSLYEGNGYTF.

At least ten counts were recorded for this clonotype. The CDR3 nucleotides are TGTGCCAGCAGTTTCAGGGGGCGTAGGACCGGGGAGCTGTTTTTT. It encodes CASSFRGRRTGELFF. This chain uses TRBV28 with TRBJ2-2; 8 bases are shared with TRBD1. Germline CDR1 and CDR2: MDHEN and SYDVKM. The CDR3 totals 15 residues. V lost 3 bases, J lost 5 bases, and 5 bases stayed unmatched.

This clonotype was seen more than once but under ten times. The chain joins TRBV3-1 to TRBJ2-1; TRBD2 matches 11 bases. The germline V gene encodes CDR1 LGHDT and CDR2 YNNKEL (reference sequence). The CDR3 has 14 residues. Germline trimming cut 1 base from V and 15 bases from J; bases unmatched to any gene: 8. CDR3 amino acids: CASSQAVSGRVGFF. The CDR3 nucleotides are TGTGCCAGCAGCCAAGCTGTTAGCGGGAGGGTCGGGTTCTTC.

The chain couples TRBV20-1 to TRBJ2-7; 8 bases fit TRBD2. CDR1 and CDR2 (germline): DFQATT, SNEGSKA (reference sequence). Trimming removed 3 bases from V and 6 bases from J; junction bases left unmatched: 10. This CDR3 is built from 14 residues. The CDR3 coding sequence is TGCAGTGCTAGCCCGCCCGGGACTAGACGCGAGCAGTACTTC. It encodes CSASPPGTRREQYF.

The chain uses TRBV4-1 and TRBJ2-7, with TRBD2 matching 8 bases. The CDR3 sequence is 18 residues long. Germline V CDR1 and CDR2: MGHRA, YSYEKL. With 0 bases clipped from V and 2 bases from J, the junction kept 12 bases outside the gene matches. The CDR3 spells CASSQDPVTSELTYEQYF. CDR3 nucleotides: TGCGCCAGCAGCCAAGATCCCGTGACTAGCGAGTTGACCTACGAGCAGTACTTC.

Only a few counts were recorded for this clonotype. CDR3: CSCGPSGGSYNEQFF. CDR3 DNA: TGCAGCTGTGGGCCGAGTGGCGGGAGCTACAATGAGCAGTTCTTC. The genes are TRBV29-1 and TRBJ2-1, with 7 bases fitting TRBD2. The germline V gene has CDR1 SQVTM and CDR2 ANQGSEA. CDR3 length: 15 amino acids. V lost 8 bases and J lost 3; bases outside the gene matches: 13.

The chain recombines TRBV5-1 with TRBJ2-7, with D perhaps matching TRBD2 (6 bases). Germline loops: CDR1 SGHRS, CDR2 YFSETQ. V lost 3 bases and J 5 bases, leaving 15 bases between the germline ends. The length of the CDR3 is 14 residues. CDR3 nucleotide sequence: TGCGCCAGCAGCTCCGGAGGGCCTGGAAACGAGCAGTACTTC. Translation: CASSSGGPGNEQYF. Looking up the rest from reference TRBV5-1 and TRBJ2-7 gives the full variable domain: KAGVTQTPRYLIKTRGQQVTLSCSPISGHRSVSWYQQTPGQGLQFLFEYFSETQRNKGNFPGRFSGRQFSNSRSEMNVSTLELGDSALYLCASSSGGPGNEQYFGPGTRLTVT.

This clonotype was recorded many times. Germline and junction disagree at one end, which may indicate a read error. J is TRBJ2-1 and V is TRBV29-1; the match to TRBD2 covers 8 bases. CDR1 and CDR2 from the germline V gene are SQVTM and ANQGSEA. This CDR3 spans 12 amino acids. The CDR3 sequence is CSVAGAYDEQFF. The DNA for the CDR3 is TGCAGCGTAGCGGGAGCCTACGATGAGCAGTTCTTC.

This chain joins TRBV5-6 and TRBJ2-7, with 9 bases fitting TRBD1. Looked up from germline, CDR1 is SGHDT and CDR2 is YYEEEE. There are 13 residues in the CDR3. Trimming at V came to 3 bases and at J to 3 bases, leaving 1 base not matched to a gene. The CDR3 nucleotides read TGTGCCAGCAGCTGGACAGGGGACTACGAGCAGTACTTC. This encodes CASSWTGDYEQYF.